This note documents a single T cell receptor (beta chain) sequence. The entry originates in a study of blood T cell repertoires in COVID-19. Study-level information: The United States, Italy and Spain were the sources of the acute and convalescent COVID-19 samples.

CDR1 and CDR2 (germline): LNHNV, YYDKDF (reference sequence). V lost 0 bases, J lost 8 bases, and 11 bases lay in between. The CDR3 consists of 14 residues. Profiled with immunoSEQ multiplex PCR; TCRdb holds only in-frame clones, not every one. This sample has 250,000 to 300,000 clones, with over 85% found just once. Participants spanned ages about 18 to 90 years and resided in about 25 US areas. Participants' reported clinical history set cohort assignment. The sample was PBMCs or T cells enriched from blood (not recorded which). The rearrangement joins TRBV15 to TRBJ1-5, with D unclear. The receptor comes from an older woman who had recovered from COVID-19. The CDR3 sequence is CATSRDPHEEPQHF. For the CDR3, the DNA is TGTGCCACCAGCAGAGATCCACATGAGGAGCCCCAGCATTTT.